This TCR beta chain derives from a study of patients and donors after allogeneic stem cell transplantation. One entry per CDR3 protein results from TCRdb running MiXCR on the RT-PCR reads. The sample contains approximately 170,000 distinct CDR3 sequences, 30% of which appear only once. CDR3 length: 13 amino acids. CDR1 SGHAT and CDR2 FQDESV come from the germline V gene (reference sequence). The V end lost 5 bases, the J end lost 7 bases, and 11 bases lay between the germline ends. The chain employs TRBV11-1 and TRBJ2-2; possible D gene TRBD1, 5 bases. The receptor was isolated from a human donor who was either an allogeneic HSCT recipient or a stem cell or donor lymphocyte infusion donor (not recorded which). It is not recorded whose cells these are; they may come from a transplant donor. The source material was blood, either unsorted or a sorted T cell fraction (not recorded which). CDR3 protein: CASSPRVDGELFF. DNA of the CDR3: TGTGCCAGCAGCCCCAGGGTGGACGGGGAGCTGTTTTTT.